This note documents a single T cell receptor (beta chain) sequence. This specimen belongs to a study of blood T cells in healthy people across ages. Study information: Template-switching capture recovered about one barcoded beta molecule per two T cells.

A second about 6 to 12 cycle PCR used barcoded and J-beta primers. TCRdb ran MiXCR on the 5' RACE reads and lists one entry per CDR3 protein. The sample yields hundreds of thousands of distinct CDR3 sequences, more than 40% seen once. The CDR3 contains 15 residues. V was clipped by 1 base and J by 4 bases, with 16 bases between them. Germline CDR1 reads DFQATT; CDR2 reads SNEGSKA (reference sequence). The receptor was derived from a woman aged 55-69 years in good health. The chain has TRBV20-1 and TRBJ1-2; the D gene is possibly TRBD1 (5 bases). Sequencing used blood. CDR3 amino acids: CSARVAGTEFYGYTF. In nucleotides, the CDR3 is TGCAGTGCTAGAGTCGCAGGGACCGAGTTCTATGGCTACACCTTC.